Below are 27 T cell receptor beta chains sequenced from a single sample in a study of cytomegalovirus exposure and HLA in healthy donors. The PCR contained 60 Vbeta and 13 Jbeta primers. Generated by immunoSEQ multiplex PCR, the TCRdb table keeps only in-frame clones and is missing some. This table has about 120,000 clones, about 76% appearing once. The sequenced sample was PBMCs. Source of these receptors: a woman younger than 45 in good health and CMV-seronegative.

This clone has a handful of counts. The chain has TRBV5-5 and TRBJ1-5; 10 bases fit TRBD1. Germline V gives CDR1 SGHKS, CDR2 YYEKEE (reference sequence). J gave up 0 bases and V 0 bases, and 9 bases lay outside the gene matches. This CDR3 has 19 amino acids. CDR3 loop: CASSLVRDRGPYSNQPQHF. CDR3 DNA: TGTGCCAGCAGCTTGGTCCGGGACAGGGGACCATATAGCAATCAGCCCCAGCATTTT.

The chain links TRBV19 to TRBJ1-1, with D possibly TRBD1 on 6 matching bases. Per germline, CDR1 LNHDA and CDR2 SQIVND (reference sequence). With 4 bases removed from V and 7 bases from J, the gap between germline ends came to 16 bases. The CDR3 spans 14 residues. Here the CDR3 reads CASSTLQGPIEAFF. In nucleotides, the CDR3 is TGTGCCAGTAGTACCCTGCAGGGGCCTATTGAAGCTTTCTTT.

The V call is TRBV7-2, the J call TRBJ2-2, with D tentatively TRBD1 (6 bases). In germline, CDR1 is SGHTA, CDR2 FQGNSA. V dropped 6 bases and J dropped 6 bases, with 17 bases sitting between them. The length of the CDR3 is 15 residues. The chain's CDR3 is CASSPGLQGAGELFF. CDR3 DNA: TGTGCCAGCAGTCCAGGCTTACAGGGCGCCGGGGAGCTGTTTTTT.

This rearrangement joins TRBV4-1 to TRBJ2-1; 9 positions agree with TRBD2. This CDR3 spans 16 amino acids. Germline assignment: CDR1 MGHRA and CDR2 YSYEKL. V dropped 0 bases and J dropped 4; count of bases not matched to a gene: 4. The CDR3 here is CASSQETSGDYNEQFF. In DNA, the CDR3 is TGCGCCAGCAGCCAAGAGACTAGCGGAGATTACAATGAGCAGTTCTTC.

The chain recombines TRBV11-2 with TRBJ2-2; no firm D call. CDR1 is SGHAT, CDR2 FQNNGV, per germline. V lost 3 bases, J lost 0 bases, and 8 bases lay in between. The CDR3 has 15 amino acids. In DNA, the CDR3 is TGTGCCAGCAGCTTTCCACTCGCGAACACCGGGGAGCTGTTTTTT. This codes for CASSFPLANTGELFF.

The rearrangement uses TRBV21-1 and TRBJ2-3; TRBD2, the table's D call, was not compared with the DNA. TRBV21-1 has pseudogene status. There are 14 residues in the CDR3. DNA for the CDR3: TGTGCCAGCAGCGCTAGCGGGAGATTGGATACGCAGTATTTT. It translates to CASSASGRLDTQYF.

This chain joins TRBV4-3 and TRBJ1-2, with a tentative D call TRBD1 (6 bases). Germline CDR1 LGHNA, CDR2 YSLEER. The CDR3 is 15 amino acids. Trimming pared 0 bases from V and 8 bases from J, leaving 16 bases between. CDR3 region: CASSQDGGGNGGYTF. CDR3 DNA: TGCGCCAGCAGCCAAGACGGCGGGGGCAACGGGGGCTACACCTTC.

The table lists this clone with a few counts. The CDR3 here is CASSQDLGNIQYF. CDR3 nucleotide sequence: TGTGCCAGCAGCCAAGATCTCGGTAACATTCAGTACTTC. V and J are TRBV14 and TRBJ2-4; D remains ambiguous. The CDR3 contains 13 residues. Trimming shortened V by 0 bases and J by 7 bases, and 7 bases separated the two germline ends. The germline CDR1 and CDR2 sequences are SGHDN and FVKESK.

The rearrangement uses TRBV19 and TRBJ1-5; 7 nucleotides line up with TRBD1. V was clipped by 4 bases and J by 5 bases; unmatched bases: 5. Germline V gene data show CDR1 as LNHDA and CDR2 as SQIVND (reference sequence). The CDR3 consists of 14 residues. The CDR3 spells CASSKGQFDQPQHF. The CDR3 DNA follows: TGTGCCAGTAGTAAGGGACAGTTTGATCAGCCCCAGCATTTT.

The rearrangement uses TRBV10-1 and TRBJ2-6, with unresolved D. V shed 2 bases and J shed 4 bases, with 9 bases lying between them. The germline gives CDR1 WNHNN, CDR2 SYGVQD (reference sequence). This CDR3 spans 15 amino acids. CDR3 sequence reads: CASSEGPSGANVLTF. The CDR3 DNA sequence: TGCGCCAGCAGTGAGGGGCCAAGCGGGGCCAACGTCCTGACTTTC.

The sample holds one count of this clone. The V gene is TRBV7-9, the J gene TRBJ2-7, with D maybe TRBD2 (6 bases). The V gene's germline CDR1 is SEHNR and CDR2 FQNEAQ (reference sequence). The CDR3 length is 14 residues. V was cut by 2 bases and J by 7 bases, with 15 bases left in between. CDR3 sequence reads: CASSLPQGAGEQYF. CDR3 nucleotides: TGTGCCAGCAGCTTACCCCAGGGAGCGGGTGAGCAGTACTTC.

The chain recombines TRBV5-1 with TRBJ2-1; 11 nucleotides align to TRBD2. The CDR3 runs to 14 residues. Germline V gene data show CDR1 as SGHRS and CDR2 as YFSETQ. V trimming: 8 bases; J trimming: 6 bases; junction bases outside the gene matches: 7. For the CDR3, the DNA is TGCGCCAGTAGCCTACTAGCGGGAGTCAATGAGCAGTTCTTC. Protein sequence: CASSLLAGVNEQFF.

The CDR3 DNA sequence: TGTGCCAGCAACCCGGGACAGGGTAAGGAAGCTTTCTTT. Translating gives CASNPGQGKEAFF. This chain connects TRBV28 to TRBJ1-1, with 9 nucleotides matching TRBD1. The CDR3 runs to 13 residues. Germline CDR1 and CDR2: MDHEN and SYDVKM. V lost 7 bases and J lost 8; bases outside the gene matches: 8.

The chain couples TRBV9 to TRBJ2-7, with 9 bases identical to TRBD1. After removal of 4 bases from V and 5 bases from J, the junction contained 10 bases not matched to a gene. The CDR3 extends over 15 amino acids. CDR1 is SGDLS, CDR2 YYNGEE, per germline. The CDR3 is CASSRGDRESDEQYF. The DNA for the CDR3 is TGTGCCAGCAGCAGAGGGGACAGGGAATCAGACGAGCAGTACTTC.

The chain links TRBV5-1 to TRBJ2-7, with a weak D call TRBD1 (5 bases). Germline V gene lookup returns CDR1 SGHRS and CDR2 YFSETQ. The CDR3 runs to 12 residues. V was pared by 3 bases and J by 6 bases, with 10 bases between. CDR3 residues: CASSSQGFEQYF. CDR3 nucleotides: TGCGCCAGCAGCTCTCAGGGTTTCGAGCAGTACTTC.

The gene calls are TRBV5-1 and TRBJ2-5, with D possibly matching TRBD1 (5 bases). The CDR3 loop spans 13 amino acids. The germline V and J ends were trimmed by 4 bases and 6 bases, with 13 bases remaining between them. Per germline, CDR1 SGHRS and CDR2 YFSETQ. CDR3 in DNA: TGCGCCAGCAGCCCAGGGATTTACCAGACCCAGTACTTC. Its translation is CASSPGIYQTQYF.

The chain's CDR3 is CASSLGLGQGRGEQFF. CDR3 DNA sequence: TGTGCCAGCAGCTTAGGTTTGGGACAGGGTAGGGGTGAGCAGTTCTTC. The chain joins TRBV11-3 to TRBJ2-1; TRBD1 aligns across 9 bases. The ends lost 1 base at V and 9 bases at J; junction bases unmatched: 10. Germline lookup yields CDR1 SGHNT and CDR2 YENEEA. The CDR3 is 16 amino acids.

CDR3 DNA: TGTGCCAGCAGTGAGAGGTACCACGAGCAGTACTTC. Protein: CASSERYHEQYF. The chain joins TRBV2 to TRBJ2-7; D remains unclear. In germline, CDR1 is SNHLY, CDR2 FYNNEI. V was clipped by 3 bases and J by 5 bases, with 8 bases between them. This CDR3 contains 12 residues.

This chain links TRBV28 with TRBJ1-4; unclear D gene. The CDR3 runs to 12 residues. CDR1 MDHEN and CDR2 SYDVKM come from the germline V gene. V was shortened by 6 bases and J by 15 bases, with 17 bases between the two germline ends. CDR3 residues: CASSRTPRPVFF. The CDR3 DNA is TGTGCCAGCAGCCGTACTCCCCGTCCGGTGTTTTTT. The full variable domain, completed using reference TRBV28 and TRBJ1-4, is DVKVTQSSRYLVKRTGEKVFLECVQDMDHENMFWYRQDPGLGLRLIYFSYDVKMKEKGDIPEGYSVSREKKERFSLILESASTNQTSMYLCASSRTPRPVFFGSGTQLSVL.

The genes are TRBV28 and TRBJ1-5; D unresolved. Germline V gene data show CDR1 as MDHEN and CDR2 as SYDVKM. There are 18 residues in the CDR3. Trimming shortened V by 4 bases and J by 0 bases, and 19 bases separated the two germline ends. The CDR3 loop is CASSSTPSGSYSNQPQHF. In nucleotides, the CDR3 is TGTGCCAGCAGTTCAACCCCATCGGGGTCTTATAGCAATCAGCCCCAGCATTTT.

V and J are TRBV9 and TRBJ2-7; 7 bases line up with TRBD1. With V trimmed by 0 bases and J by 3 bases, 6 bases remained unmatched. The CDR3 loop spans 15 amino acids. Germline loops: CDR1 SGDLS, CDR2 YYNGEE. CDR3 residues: CASSVATGQFYEQYF. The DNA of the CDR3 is TGTGCCAGCAGCGTAGCGACGGGACAGTTCTACGAGCAGTACTTC.

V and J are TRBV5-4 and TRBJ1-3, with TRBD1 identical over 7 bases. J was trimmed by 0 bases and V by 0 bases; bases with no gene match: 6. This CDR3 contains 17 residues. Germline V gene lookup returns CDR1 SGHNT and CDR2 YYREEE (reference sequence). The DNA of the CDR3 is TGTGCCAGCAGCTTGGTAGCGGGACAGCCCTCTGGAAACACCATATATTTT. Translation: CASSLVAGQPSGNTIYF.

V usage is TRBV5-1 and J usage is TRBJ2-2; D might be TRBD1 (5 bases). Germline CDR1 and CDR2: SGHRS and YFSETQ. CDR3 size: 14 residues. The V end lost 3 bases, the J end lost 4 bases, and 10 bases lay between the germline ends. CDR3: CASSSSGLTGELFF. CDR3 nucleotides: TGCGCCAGCAGCTCTTCAGGGCTCACCGGGGAGCTGTTTTTT.

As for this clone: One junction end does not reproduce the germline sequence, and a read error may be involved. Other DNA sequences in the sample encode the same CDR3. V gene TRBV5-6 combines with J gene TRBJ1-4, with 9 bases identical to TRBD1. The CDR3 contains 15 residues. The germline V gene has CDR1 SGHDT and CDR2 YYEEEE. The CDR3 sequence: CASSLGDREGGKLFF. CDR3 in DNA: TGTGCCAGCAGCTTGGGGGACAGGGAGGGTGGAAAATTGTTTTTT. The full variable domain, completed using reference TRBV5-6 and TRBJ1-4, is DAGVTQSPTHLIKTRGQQVTLRCSPKSGHDTVSWYQQALGQGPQFIFQYYEEEERQRGNFPDRFSGHQFPNYSSELNVNALLLGDSALYLCASSLGDREGGKLFFGSGTQLSVL.

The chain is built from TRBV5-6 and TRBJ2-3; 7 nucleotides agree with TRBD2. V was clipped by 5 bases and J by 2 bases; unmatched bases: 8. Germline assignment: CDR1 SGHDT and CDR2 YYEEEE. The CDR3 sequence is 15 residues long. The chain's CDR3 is CASRTSRFFTDTQYF. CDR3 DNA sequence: TGTGCCAGCAGGACTAGCCGATTTTTCACAGATACGCAGTATTTT.

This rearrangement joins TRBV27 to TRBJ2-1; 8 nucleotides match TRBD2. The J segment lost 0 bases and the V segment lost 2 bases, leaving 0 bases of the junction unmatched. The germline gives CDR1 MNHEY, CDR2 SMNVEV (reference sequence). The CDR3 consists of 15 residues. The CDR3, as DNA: TGTGCCAGCAGTTTAGGGACTAGCTCCTACAATGAGCAGTTCTTC. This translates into CASSLGTSSYNEQFF.

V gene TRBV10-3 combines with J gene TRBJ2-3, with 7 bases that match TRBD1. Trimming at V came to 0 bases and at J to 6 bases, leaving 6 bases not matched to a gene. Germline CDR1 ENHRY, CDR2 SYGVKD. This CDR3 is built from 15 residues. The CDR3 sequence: CAISESEGGRDTQYF. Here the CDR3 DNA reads TGTGCCATCAGTGAGTCGGAAGGGGGCAGGGATACGCAGTATTTT.